Presented here are 20 T cell receptor beta chains from one specimen sequenced in a study of blood T cell repertoires in COVID-19. TCRdb's copy holds only in-frame clones and misses some; the assay was immunoSEQ multiplex PCR. The sample carries about 75,000 clones, under 90% recorded once. Material for sequencing was peripheral blood. Receptors originate from a human donor in a cohort sampled during active COVID-19.

The V call is TRBV5-1, the J call TRBJ2-5; 9 bases line up with TRBD2. CDR1 is SGHRS, CDR2 YFSETQ, per germline. V gave up 2 bases and J gave up 5 bases; unmatched junction bases: 7. The CDR3 consists of 15 residues. The CDR3 loop reads CASSFGSGSGETQYF. CDR3 sequence (DNA): TGCGCCAGCAGCTTCGGTAGCGGGAGCGGTGAGACCCAGTACTTC. Looking up the rest from reference TRBV5-1 and TRBJ2-5 gives the full variable domain: KAGVTQTPRYLIKTRGQQVTLSCSPISGHRSVSWYQQTPGQGLQFLFEYFSETQRNKGNFPGRFSGRQFSNSRSEMNVSTLELGDSALYLCASSFGSGSGETQYFGPGTRLLVL.

The chain recombines TRBV5-4 with TRBJ2-3; TRBD1 matches 7 bases. Germline values: CDR1 SGHNT, CDR2 YYREEE (reference sequence). The CDR3 covers 14 residues. V lost 4 bases and J lost 2; bases outside the gene matches: 4. Written as DNA, the CDR3 is TGTGCCAGCAGCCCAGGGACAGCCACAGATACGCAGTATTTT. Its protein is CASSPGTATDTQYF.

The J gene is TRBJ2-7, the V gene TRBV10-3, with D perhaps TRBD1 (5 bases). Trimming removed 7 bases at V and 1 base at J, with 14 bases between. The germline gives CDR1 ENHRY, CDR2 SYGVKD. The CDR3 runs to 14 residues. DNA for the CDR3: TGTGCCATCACCCGAGGCCAGGGTTCCTACGAGCAGTACTTC. Translation gives CAITRGQGSYEQYF.

V and J are TRBV19 and TRBJ1-2; 7 bases fit TRBD1. Germline CDR1 is LNHDA and CDR2 is SQIVND (reference sequence). The CDR3 length is 15 residues. V shed 3 bases, J shed 2 bases, and the junction held 6 bases outside the gene matches. The CDR3 is CASSIAGGGNYGYTF. The CDR3 nucleotides read TGTGCCAGTAGTATTGCAGGGGGAGGAAACTATGGCTACACCTTC.

The rearrangement links TRBV19 to TRBJ1-6; D call uncertain. Between the trimmed V and J ends, which lost 2 bases and 7 bases, there was a span of 12 bases. Germline V gene data show CDR1 as LNHDA and CDR2 as SQIVND (reference sequence). This CDR3 contains 15 residues. CDR3 sequence (DNA): TGTGCCAGTAGTATACAGTCAGGCCAAAATTCACCCCTCCACTTT. Translation: CASSIQSGQNSPLHF.

The chain combines TRBV12-5 with TRBJ2-3; D is perhaps TRBD2 (5 bases). Trimming cost V 0 bases and J 8 bases, with 18 bases left between them. The germline V gene encodes CDR1 LGHNT and CDR2 FRNRAP. The CDR3 is 16 amino acids. CDR3 residues: CASGLVLGQPEVTQYF. CDR3 bases: TGTGCTAGTGGTTTGGTACTAGGGCAGCCCGAGGTTACGCAGTATTTT. The full variable domain, with the rest looked up from reference TRBV12-5 and TRBJ2-3, is DARVTQTPRHKVTEMGQEVTMRCQPILGHNTVFWYRQTMMQGLELLAYFRNRAPLDDSGMPKDRFSAEMPDATLATLKIQPSEPRDSAVYFCASGLVLGQPEVTQYFGPGTRLTVL.

V gene TRBV4-2 combines with J gene TRBJ2-3, with 8 bases fitting TRBD1. Per the germline V gene, CDR1 is LGHNA and CDR2 is YNFKEQ. J gave up 4 bases and V 0 bases, and 6 bases lay outside the gene matches. The CDR3 extends over 16 amino acids. The CDR3 DNA follows: TGTGCCAGCAGCCAAGACGGGTCGACAGGGGCAGATACGCAGTATTTT. Its protein product is CASSQDGSTGADTQYF.

This clone was counted ten times or more. The rearrangement uses TRBV19 and TRBJ2-2; D is uncertain. Trimming removed 5 bases at V and 1 base at J, with 8 bases between. The CDR3 runs to 14 residues. Per germline, CDR1 LNHDA and CDR2 SQIVND (reference sequence). CDR3 loop: CASSWAQNTGELFF. CDR3 in DNA: TGTGCCAGTAGTTGGGCGCAGAACACCGGGGAGCTGTTTTTT.

This rearrangement joins TRBV3-1 (or the pseudogene TRBV3-2) to TRBJ1-2, with 12 bases identical to TRBD1. Germline V gene lookup returns CDR1 LGHDT and CDR2 YNNKEL (reference sequence). The V gene end was trimmed by 3 bases and the J gene end by 8 bases; junction bases not matched to a gene: 4. CDR3 length: 14 amino acids. CDR3 loop: CASSHPGQGAGYTF. The CDR3 nucleotides read TGTGCCAGCAGCCACCCGGGACAGGGGGCGGGCTACACCTTC.

The CDR3 region is CASSSKKSSGRSFGETQYF. The CDR3, as DNA: TGTGCCAGCAGTTCAAAGAAGAGTAGCGGGCGCTCTTTCGGAGAGACCCAGTACTTC. The chain carries TRBV27 and TRBJ2-5; 7 bases line up with TRBD2. CDR1 and CDR2 from the germline V gene are MNHEY and SMNVEV (reference sequence). This CDR3 contains 19 residues. J lost 4 bases, V lost 4 bases, and 21 bases had no gene match.

The rearrangement joins TRBV5-4 to TRBJ2-7; TRBD2 matches at 8 bases. The CDR3 runs to 16 residues. Germline V gives CDR1 SGHNT, CDR2 YYREEE (reference sequence). V gave up 5 bases and J gave up 0 bases; unmatched junction bases: 10. CDR3 sequence reads: CASSRGGGRSSYEQYF. DNA of the CDR3: TGTGCCAGCAGTAGGGGCGGGGGGCGAAGCTCCTACGAGCAGTACTTC.

The V gene is TRBV5-1, the J gene TRBJ2-7; maybe TRBD1 (6 bases). Germline loops: CDR1 SGHRS, CDR2 YFSETQ. Trimming cost V 3 bases and J 5 bases, with 15 bases left between them. This CDR3 region has 14 residues. The CDR3, as DNA: TGCGCCAGCAGCTCTCTGGGGGCAGGAGACGAGCAGTACTTC. It encodes CASSSLGAGDEQYF. Together with reference TRBV5-1 and TRBJ2-7, the CDR3 gives the full variable domain: KAGVTQTPRYLIKTRGQQVTLSCSPISGHRSVSWYQQTPGQGLQFLFEYFSETQRNKGNFPGRFSGRQFSNSRSEMNVSTLELGDSALYLCASSSLGAGDEQYFGPGTRLTVT.

V gene TRBV12-3 or TRBV12-4 combines with J gene TRBJ2-1; D gene ambiguous. Trimming cost V 2 bases and J 6 bases, with 8 bases left between them. This CDR3 has 13 amino acids. The CDR3 loop is CASSLRSGNEQFF. The CDR3 DNA reads as TGTGCCAGCAGTTTACGGTCGGGCAATGAGCAGTTCTTC.

The V and J genes are TRBV27 and TRBJ1-5; D may be TRBD1 (5 bases). V dropped 3 bases and J dropped 5 bases, with 14 bases sitting between them. Germline V gives CDR1 MNHEY, CDR2 SMNVEV (reference sequence). The CDR3 sequence is 15 residues long. The CDR3 reads CASSFGGGNHQPQHF. DNA of the CDR3: TGTGCCAGCAGTTTTGGTGGGGGGAATCATCAGCCCCAGCATTTT.

Only one count was recorded for this clone. The rearrangement uses TRBV18 and TRBJ1-2; 11 bases are a match to TRBD1. J was trimmed by 2 bases and V by 3 bases; bases with no gene match: 8. This CDR3 comprises 17 residues. Germline loops: CDR1 KGHSH, CDR2 LQKENI. The CDR3 spells CASSPRTGGTENYGYTF. The DNA of the CDR3 is TGTGCCAGCTCACCTCGGACAGGGGGCACCGAGAACTATGGCTACACCTTC.

V usage is TRBV5-1 and J usage is TRBJ2-3; 8 nucleotides agree with TRBD2. The V gene's germline CDR1 is SGHRS and CDR2 YFSETQ. CDR3 length equals 15 residues. J gave up 3 bases and V 0 bases, and 3 bases lay outside the gene matches. The CDR3 coding sequence is TGCGCCAGCAGCTTGGAGCCTAGCGGGACAGATACGCAGTATTTT. It translates to CASSLEPSGTDTQYF.

This chain joins TRBV30 and TRBJ1-3, with D tentatively TRBD1 (5 bases). Deletions cut 0 bases from V and 0 bases from J, with 15 bases between. The V gene's germline CDR1 is GTSNPN and CDR2 SVGIG (reference sequence). CDR3 length equals 17 residues. The CDR3 DNA reads TGTGCCTGGAGTGTAAAGGGCCAGGGTCTCTCTGGAAACACCATATATTTT. As protein: CAWSVKGQGLSGNTIYF.

The chain couples TRBV19 to TRBJ2-1; a weak D match, TRBD1 (5 bases). Germline CDR1 LNHDA, CDR2 SQIVND (reference sequence). The V end was cut by 4 bases, the J end by 4 bases, with 17 bases between. The CDR3 loop spans 16 amino acids. The CDR3 is CASSTRLAGSYNEQFF. CDR3 nucleotides: TGTGCCAGTAGTACCCGCCTTGCAGGGTCTTACAATGAGCAGTTCTTC.

V gene TRBV6-6 combines with J gene TRBJ2-5, with D possibly being TRBD2 (6 bases). Deletions cut 6 bases from V and 5 bases from J, with 13 bases between. Germline CDR1 MNHNY, CDR2 SVGAGI (reference sequence). CDR3 length: 13 amino acids. This chain's CDR3 is CASRRESLETQYF. The CDR3, as DNA: TGTGCCAGCAGGCGGGAAAGCTTGGAGACCCAGTACTTC.

This clone was detected ten times or more. The chain combines TRBV6-2 or TRBV6-3 with TRBJ2-7; TRBD2 aligns across 8 bases. V lost 5 bases, J lost 0 bases, and 12 bases stayed unmatched. The CDR3 runs to 17 residues. Germline V gene data show CDR1 as MNHEY and CDR2 as SVGEGT. Written as DNA, the CDR3 is TGTGCCAGCAGTACCATGCTCATAGCGGGGACCTCCTACGAGCAGTACTTC. This codes for CASSTMLIAGTSYEQYF.